This entry is about one T cell receptor beta chain. PCR involved 60 Vbeta and 13 Jbeta primers. Sequenced by immunoSEQ multiplex PCR; TCRdb stores in-frame clones only, minus some. There are tens of thousands of clones in the sample; approximately 80% occur only once, and approximately 1.5% lies in the top ten. Between the trimmed V and J ends, which lost 7 bases and 0 bases, there was a span of 15 bases. Germline V gene data show CDR1 as SQVTM and CDR2 as ANQGSEA. The CDR3 has 14 amino acids. These data come from a study of cytomegalovirus exposure and HLA in healthy donors. Sequencing used PBMCs. This TCR was recovered from a female donor in good health and CMV-seronegative. The chain carries TRBV29-1 and TRBJ1-1, with a tentative D call TRBD1 (6 bases). DNA of the CDR3: TGCAGCGCCGAGGGGGGGTTCATGAACACTGAAGCTTTCTTT. Translation: CSAEGGFMNTEAFF.